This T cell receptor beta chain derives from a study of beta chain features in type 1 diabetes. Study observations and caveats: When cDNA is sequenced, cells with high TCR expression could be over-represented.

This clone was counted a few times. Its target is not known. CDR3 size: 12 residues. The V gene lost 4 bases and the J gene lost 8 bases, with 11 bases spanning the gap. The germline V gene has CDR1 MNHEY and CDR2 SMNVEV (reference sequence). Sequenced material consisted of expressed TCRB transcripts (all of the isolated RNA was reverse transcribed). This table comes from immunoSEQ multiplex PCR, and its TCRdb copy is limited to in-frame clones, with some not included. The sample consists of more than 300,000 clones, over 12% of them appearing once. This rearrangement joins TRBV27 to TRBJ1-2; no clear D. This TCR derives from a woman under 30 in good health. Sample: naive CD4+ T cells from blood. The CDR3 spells CASSSGRRGYTF. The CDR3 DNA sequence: TGTGCCAGCAGTTCCGGACGGAGGGGCTACACCTTC.